A selection of T cell receptor beta chains follows, all from one sample in a study of TIL therapy for anti-PD-1-resistant metastatic lung cancer. Sequencing was performed with immunoSEQ multiplex PCR; in TCRdb, only in-frame clones are kept and a portion is missing. The sample lists around 59,000 clones, roughly 69% occurring once. Sample: blood, taken at baseline. The receptors derive from a person between 25 and 79 years old with non-small cell lung cancer. Both conserved end residues are part of each CDR3. D genes are given only for firm matches. Clone size appears in some rows only: once, few, many, or a class for an expanded clone.

J gene | V gene | clone size | D gene | CDR3 protein | CDR3 DNA
TRBJ2-1 | TRBV5-4 | . | TRBD2 | CASSLGSSGGIYEQFF | TGTGCCAGCAGCTTAGGGTCGAGCGGGGGAATATATGAGCAGTTCTTC
TRBJ2-2 | TRBV5-1 | . | . | CASTPDGSGELFF | TGCGCCAGCACCCCGGACGGGTCCGGGGAGCTGTTTTTT
TRBJ2-1 | TRBV9 | . | TRBD2 | CASSVALAGYNEQFF | TGTGCCAGCAGCGTAGCACTAGCGGGCTACAATGAGCAGTTCTTC
TRBJ2-7 | TRBV18 | few | TRBD1 | CASSSDRSYEQYF | TGTGCCAGCTCCTCGGACAGGTCCTACGAGCAGTACTTC
TRBJ2-1 | TRBV7-8 | . | . | CASSLDRLDFNYNEQFF | TGTGCCAGCAGCTTAGACCGACTAGATTTTAACTACAATGAGCAGTTCTTC
TRBJ1-1 | TRBV19 | . | . | CASSTQRQVNTEAFF | TGTGCCAGTAGTACGCAAAGACAGGTGAACACTGAAGCTTTCTTT
TRBJ2-7 | TRBV4-1 | few | . | CASSQGLGGSYEQYF | TGCGCCAGCAGCCAAGGCTTAGGGGGCTCCTACGAGCAGTACTTC
TRBJ1-3 | TRBV30 | . | TRBD1 | CAWSGTGVYTIYF | TGTGCCTGGAGCGGGACAGGGGTTTACACCATATATTTT
TRBJ2-1 | TRBV14 | . | . | CASSQGNSRRRGNEQFF | TGTGCCAGCAGCCAAGGAAATAGCCGGAGAAGAGGGAATGAGCAGTTCTTC
TRBJ2-1 | TRBV29-1 | . | TRBD2 | CSVDLGGDEQFF | TGCAGCGTTGATTTGGGAGGGGATGAGCAGTTCTTC
TRBJ2-5 | TRBV7-9 | . | . | CASSLYPLRGMETQYF | TGTGCCAGCAGCTTATACCCTTTGAGAGGTATGGAGACCCAGTACTTC